Each of the 29 T cell receptor beta chains below was sequenced from the same sample in a study of blood T cells in healthy people across ages. Sample-barcoded 5' priming and a J-beta primer mix drove a second PCR of roughly 7 to 11 cycles. TCRdb processed the 5' RACE reads anew with MiXCR; each CDR3 protein has one entry. The sample records roughly 1.9 million distinct CDR3 sequences, about 39% being singletons. The sequencing sample was made of blood. The receptors stem from a human donor in good health.

The chain has TRBV7-9 and TRBJ2-7; 8 nucleotides agree with TRBD1. With V trimmed by 6 bases and J by 3 bases, 13 bases remained unmatched. The CDR3 runs to 16 residues. Germline V gene lookup returns CDR1 SEHNR and CDR2 FQNEAQ (reference sequence). The CDR3 DNA is TGTGCCAGCAGAGCCCAGGGGGCGAGGGGGCTCTACGAGCAGTACTTC. As protein: CASRAQGARGLYEQYF.

This clonotype was seen repeatedly, ten times or more. J is TRBJ1-1 and V is TRBV7-7, with a tentative D call TRBD1 (6 bases). This CDR3 comprises 13 residues. Germline-derived CDR1 and CDR2 are SSHAT and FNYEAQ (reference sequence). The V gene lost 4 bases and the J gene lost 0 bases, with 6 bases spanning the gap. The CDR3 sequence is CASSWDMNTEAFF. CDR3 coding DNA: TGTGCCAGCAGCTGGGACATGAACACTGAAGCTTTCTTT.

The chain's CDR3 is CASSYGKGLAGGRETQYF. In DNA form, the CDR3 reads TGTGCCAGCAGTTACGGGAAGGGACTAGCGGGGGGGCGCGAGACCCAGTACTTC. V is TRBV6-2 or TRBV6-3 and J is TRBJ2-5; TRBD2 matches at 16 bases. This CDR3 is built from 18 residues. Looked up from germline, CDR1 is MNHEY and CDR2 is SVGEGT. V shed 2 bases, J shed 5 bases, and the junction held 8 bases outside the gene matches.

This clonotype appeared a few times. The rearrangement joins TRBV7-3 to TRBJ1-2; 7 bases map to TRBD1. The CDR3 length is 15 residues. V gave up 0 bases and J gave up 5 bases; unmatched junction bases: 6. Germline CDR1 reads SGHTA; CDR2 reads FQGTGA. Written as DNA, the CDR3 is TGTGCCAGCAGCTTAACGGGACAGTCGTTTTATGGCTACACCTTC. Translated: CASSLTGQSFYGYTF.

This rearrangement joins TRBV20-1 to TRBJ1-2; 8 bases are shared with TRBD1. V shed 1 base, J shed 8 bases, and the junction held 9 bases outside the gene matches. This CDR3 has 14 amino acids. CDR1 is DFQATT, CDR2 SNEGSKA, per germline (reference sequence). This chain's CDR3 is CSARGRQGPTGYTF. The CDR3 bases are TGCAGTGCTAGAGGTAGACAGGGGCCGACCGGCTACACCTTC.

V and J are TRBV7-9 and TRBJ2-1; 12 bases agree with TRBD1. With V trimmed by 5 bases and J by 2 bases, 13 bases remained unmatched. Germline-derived CDR1 and CDR2 are SEHNR and FQNEAQ (reference sequence). This CDR3 region has 19 residues. In DNA, the CDR3 is TGTGCCAGCAGCAGGAGGGGACAGGGGGCTTTCTTAACCTACAATGAGCAGTTCTTC. This sequence encodes CASSRRGQGAFLTYNEQFF.

This chain connects TRBV25-1 to TRBJ2-7; perhaps D is TRBD1 or TRBD2 (5 bases each). CDR1 is MGHDK, CDR2 SYGVNS, per germline. V lost 2 bases, J lost 9 bases, and 14 bases lay in between. This CDR3 is built from 13 residues. The CDR3 is CASSEGTARGQYF. The CDR3 DNA sequence: TGTGCCAGCAGTGAAGGGACCGCCCGGGGGCAGTACTTC.

V gene TRBV9 combines with J gene TRBJ2-1; D remains ambiguous. Germline CDR1 is SGDLS and CDR2 is YYNGEE. V was cut by 0 bases and J by 2 bases, with 9 bases left in between. This CDR3 has 15 residues. In DNA, the CDR3 is TGTGCCAGCAGCGTAGGGCTGGAAGCCTACAATGAGCAGTTCTTC. Translating it yields CASSVGLEAYNEQFF.

This chain connects TRBV6-6 to TRBJ1-2, with a possible D match to TRBD1 (5 bases). The germline CDR1 and CDR2 sequences are MNHNY and SVGAGI (reference sequence). Between the trimmed V and J ends, which lost 0 bases and 7 bases, there was a span of 15 bases. The CDR3 extends over 15 amino acids. CDR3 coding DNA: TGTGCCAGCAGTTACTCCAGGGATTGGACGGGTGGCTACACCTTC. Translation gives CASSYSRDWTGGYTF.

This chain's CDR3 is CSAFPFGQGTYEQYF. DNA of the CDR3: TGCAGTGCTTTCCCTTTCGGACAGGGGACCTACGAGCAGTACTTC. The V gene is TRBV20-1, the J gene TRBJ2-7; 9 nucleotides agree with TRBD1. The CDR3 consists of 15 residues. V dropped 5 bases and J dropped 2; count of bases not matched to a gene: 10. Germline V gives CDR1 DFQATT, CDR2 SNEGSKA (reference sequence).

This clonotype was counted only a few times. This chain joins TRBV11-2 and TRBJ2-1, with 7 bases identical to TRBD1. V lost 5 bases, J lost 2 bases, and 6 bases stayed unmatched. Per the germline V gene, CDR1 is SGHAT and CDR2 is FQNNGV. This CDR3 is 15 amino acids long. CDR3 sequence (DNA): TGTGCCAGCAGCCACGGGACAGCCACCTACAATGAGCAGTTCTTC. It yields the protein CASSHGTATYNEQFF.

This chain joins TRBV5-1 and TRBJ2-3; TRBD1 aligns across 7 bases. Trimming took 4 bases from V and 4 from J; bases not matched to a gene: 6. Germline CDR1 is SGHRS and CDR2 is YFSETQ. This CDR3 contains 14 residues. The CDR3 region is CASSRDRAPDTQYF. The CDR3 DNA reads as TGCGCCAGCAGCCGAGACAGGGCTCCAGATACGCAGTATTTT. Full variable domain (remainder filled in from reference TRBV5-1 and TRBJ2-3): KAGVTQTPRYLIKTRGQQVTLSCSPISGHRSVSWYQQTPGQGLQFLFEYFSETQRNKGNFPGRFSGRQFSNSRSEMNVSTLELGDSALYLCASSRDRAPDTQYFGPGTRLTVL.

This clonotype appeared many times. The gene calls are TRBV29-1 and TRBJ2-5; D is perhaps TRBD2 (5 bases). CDR3 size: 13 residues. From germline, CDR1 is SQVTM and CDR2 ANQGSEA. Trimming cost V 5 bases and J 4 bases, with 14 bases left between them. As DNA, the CDR3 is TGCAGCGTTCGAGGGTCTTCGGGAGAGACCCAGTACTTC. This gives the protein CSVRGSSGETQYF.

This clonotype was detected a few times. This sequence joins TRBV7-9 and TRBJ1-4; D might be TRBD1 (6 bases). Germline CDR1 is SEHNR and CDR2 is FQNEAQ (reference sequence). The CDR3 is 16 residues long. V was cut by 5 bases and J by 5 bases, with 18 bases left in between. The CDR3 sequence: CASSHPQDSENEKLFF. CDR3 in DNA: TGTGCCAGCAGCCACCCCCAGGACAGCGAGAATGAAAAACTGTTTTTT. Full variable domain (outside the CDR3, taken from reference TRBV7-9 and TRBJ1-4): DTGVSQNPRHKITKRGQNVTFRCDPISEHNRLYWYRQTLGQGPEFLTYFQNEAQLEKSRLLSDRFSAERPKGSFSTLEIQRTEQGDSAMYLCASSHPQDSENEKLFFGSGTQLSVL.

With regard to this clonotype: An end of the junction differs from the germline gene, which may be a read error. J is TRBJ1-2 and V is TRBV12-3 or TRBV12-4; D unresolved. The CDR3 contains 16 residues. The CDR3 DNA follows: TGTGCCGGCAGCCGAAAGTCGGGAGGCAGTACGTTTGGCTACACCTTC. Translated, it gives CAGSRKSGGSTFGYTF.

V gene TRBV13 combines with J gene TRBJ1-4; no clear D. The germline V gene has CDR1 PRHDT and CDR2 FYEKMQ (reference sequence). V was trimmed by 2 bases and J by 15 bases, leaving 22 bases between them. CDR3 length equals 15 residues. This CDR3 reads CASSLNGYPQDGVFF. The CDR3 DNA sequence: TGTGCCAGCAGCTTAAACGGATACCCGCAAGATGGGGTGTTTTTT.

This clonotype came up a few times. The chain employs TRBV2 and TRBJ2-1, with 13 positions matching TRBD2. The CDR3 has 15 residues. Germline-derived CDR1 and CDR2 are SNHLY and FYNNEI. V was clipped by 1 base and J by 10 bases; unmatched bases: 4. The CDR3 coding sequence is TGTGCCAGCAGTGAAGGACTAGCGGGGGGCGGGGAGCAGTTCTTC. Translating it yields CASSEGLAGGGEQFF.

This clonotype turned up a few times. The chain is built from TRBV12-3 or TRBV12-4 and TRBJ1-2; D gene uncertain. This CDR3 is built from 15 residues. With 5 bases removed from V and 1 base from J, the gap between germline ends came to 14 bases. The CDR3: CASSPIDGYNYGYTF. CDR3 DNA: TGTGCCAGCAGTCCCATTGACGGTTATAACTATGGCTACACCTTC.

This clonotype was observed a few times. The chain links TRBV6-5 to TRBJ2-7; D remains ambiguous. Germline loops: CDR1 MNHEY, CDR2 SVGAGI. Deletions cut 0 bases from V and 2 bases from J, with 11 bases between. CDR3 size: 15 residues. Here the CDR3 DNA reads TGTGCCAGCAGTTACTCGGTGACCGAACCCTACGAGCAGTACTTC. Its protein product is CASSYSVTEPYEQYF.

J is TRBJ1-2 and V is TRBV29-1; the match to TRBD1 covers 7 bases. The length of the CDR3 is 13 residues. The V gene end was trimmed by 7 bases and the J gene end by 4 bases; junction bases not matched to a gene: 9. Per germline, CDR1 SQVTM and CDR2 ANQGSEA. CDR3: CSAQGGEGYGYTF. In DNA form, the CDR3 reads TGCAGCGCCCAGGGGGGGGAAGGCTATGGCTACACCTTC.

This clonotype has only one observation. The chain has TRBV5-1 and TRBJ2-3; the D is unclear. Trimming took 2 bases from V and 6 from J, leaving 13 bases between them. The CDR3 has 14 residues. Germline lookup yields CDR1 SGHRS and CDR2 YFSETQ. CDR3: CASSLAPQTDTQYF. The CDR3 DNA reads as TGCGCCAGCAGCTTAGCCCCCCAGACGGATACGCAGTATTTT.

This clonotype was seen a handful of times. The rearrangement links TRBV19 to TRBJ2-7; D perhaps matches TRBD1 (5 bases). The germline V and J ends were trimmed by 4 bases and 1 base, with 14 bases remaining between them. The CDR3 is made up of 15 amino acids. The V gene's germline CDR1 is LNHDA and CDR2 SQIVND (reference sequence). CDR3 protein: CASSTQGHRSYEQYF. CDR3 sequence (DNA): TGTGCCAGTAGTACCCAAGGTCACAGGTCCTACGAGCAGTACTTC.

The V call is TRBV6-5, the J call TRBJ1-1, with 8 positions matching TRBD1. This CDR3 has 14 residues. The germline V gene encodes CDR1 MNHEY and CDR2 SVGAGI. Trimming took 6 bases from V and 7 from J; bases not matched to a gene: 10. CDR3 amino acids: CASSKTGAQGEAFF. In DNA, the CDR3 is TGTGCCAGCAGCAAGACAGGGGCCCAAGGTGAAGCTTTCTTT.

V usage is TRBV7-2 and J usage is TRBJ1-5; possible D gene TRBD1, 5 bases. Trimming cost V 3 bases and J 9 bases, with 15 bases left between them. The CDR3 sequence is 14 residues long. Germline V gene data show CDR1 as SGHTA and CDR2 as FQGNSA. The chain's CDR3 is CASSFTINGGPQHF. The CDR3 DNA reads TGTGCCAGCAGCTTTACGATAAATGGGGGGCCCCAGCATTTT.

This clonotype was picked up a small number of times. The CDR3 spells CASSLYLREQFF. The CDR3 DNA reads TGTGCCAGCAGCCTCTATCTCAGGGAGCAGTTCTTC. The chain is built from TRBV5-6 and TRBJ2-1; D unresolved. Germline V gives CDR1 SGHDT, CDR2 YYEEEE. There are 12 residues in the CDR3. V shed 4 bases and J shed 10 bases, with 12 bases lying between them.

The chain employs TRBV9 and TRBJ2-5; 10 bases line up with TRBD1. Judging by the DNA end, TRBJ2-7 fits better; the J call may be wrong. This CDR3 has 17 residues. The germline CDR1 and CDR2 sequences are SGDLS and YYNGEE. CDR3 DNA sequence: TGTGCCAGCAGCGTAGGCCCGGGACAGGGGATTGGGAACGAGCAGTACTTC. This codes for CASSVGPGQGIGNEQYF.

The V call is TRBV20-1, the J call TRBJ2-1, with D unclear. The CDR3 runs to 13 residues. The germline V gene has CDR1 DFQATT and CDR2 SNEGSKA (reference sequence). V was shortened by 8 bases and J by 2 bases, with 13 bases between the two germline ends. In DNA, the CDR3 is TGCAGTACCCGAGAGAGTACCTACAATGAGCAGTTCTTC. This translates into CSTRESTYNEQFF.

This clonotype was counted between two and nine times. This chain uses TRBV7-2 with TRBJ2-7; D may be TRBD1 (6 bases). The CDR3 has 15 amino acids. CDR1 SGHTA and CDR2 FQGNSA come from the germline V gene. V was pared by 2 bases and J by 4 bases, with 15 bases between. CDR3 coding DNA: TGTGCCAGCAGCTTATCAAGGGGGACCCGTTACGAGCAGTACTTC. Translating gives CASSLSRGTRYEQYF.

The rearrangement joins TRBV4-3 to TRBJ2-1; no reliable D call. The CDR3 contains 13 residues. Germline lookup yields CDR1 LGHNA and CDR2 YSLEER. With 4 bases removed from V and 9 bases from J, the gap between germline ends came to 13 bases. The CDR3 sequence is CASSPLRWGEQFF. For the CDR3, the DNA is TGCGCCAGCAGCCCGTTACGATGGGGTGAGCAGTTCTTC.